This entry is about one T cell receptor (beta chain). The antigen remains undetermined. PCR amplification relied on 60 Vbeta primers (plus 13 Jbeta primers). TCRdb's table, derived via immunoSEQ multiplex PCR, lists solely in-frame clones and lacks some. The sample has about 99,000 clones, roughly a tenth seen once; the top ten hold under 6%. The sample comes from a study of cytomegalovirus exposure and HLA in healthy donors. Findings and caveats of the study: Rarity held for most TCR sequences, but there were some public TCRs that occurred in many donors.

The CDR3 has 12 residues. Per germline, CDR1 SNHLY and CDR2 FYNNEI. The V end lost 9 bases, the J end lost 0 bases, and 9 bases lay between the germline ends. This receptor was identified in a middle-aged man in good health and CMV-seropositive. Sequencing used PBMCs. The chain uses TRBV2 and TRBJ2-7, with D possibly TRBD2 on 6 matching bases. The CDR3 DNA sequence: TGTGCCAGTACGGGACTCTCCTACGAGCAGTACTTC. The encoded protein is CASTGLSYEQYF.